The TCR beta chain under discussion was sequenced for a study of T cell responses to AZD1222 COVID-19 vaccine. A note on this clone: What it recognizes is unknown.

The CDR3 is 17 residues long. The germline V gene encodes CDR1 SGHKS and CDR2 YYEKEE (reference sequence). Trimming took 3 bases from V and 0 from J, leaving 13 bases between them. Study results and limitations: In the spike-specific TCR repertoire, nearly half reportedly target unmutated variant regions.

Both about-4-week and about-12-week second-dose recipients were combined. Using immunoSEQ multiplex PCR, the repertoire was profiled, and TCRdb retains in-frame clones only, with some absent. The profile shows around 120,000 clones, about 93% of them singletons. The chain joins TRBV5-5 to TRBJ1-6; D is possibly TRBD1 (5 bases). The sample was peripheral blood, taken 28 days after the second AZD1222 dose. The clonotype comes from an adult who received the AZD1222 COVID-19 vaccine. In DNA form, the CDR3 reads TGTGCCAGCAGCTCCGTGGGGGGTACCTCCTATAATTCACCCCTCCACTTT. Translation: CASSSVGGTSYNSPLHF.